The 3 T cell receptor beta chains below come from one sample, sequenced in a study of memory B cells and T cells in multiple sclerosis. Produced via immunoSEQ multiplex PCR; TCRdb's table is partial and in-frame only. The top ten hold 2.3% of the sample, which has 13,000 to 15,000 clones, approximately 69% seen once. What was sequenced was memory (CD45RO+) CD4+ T cells from blood. These receptors were obtained from a human donor with multiple sclerosis.

This clone appeared a few times. The chain recombines TRBV5-4 with TRBJ1-6; 12 bases are a match to TRBD1. The CDR3 has 16 residues. From germline, CDR1 is SGHNT and CDR2 YYREEE (reference sequence). After removal of 2 bases from V and 10 bases from J, the junction contained 7 bases not matched to a gene. The CDR3 loop reads CASSLGGTGGLSPLHF. The CDR3 bases are TGTGCCAGCAGCTTAGGGGGGACAGGGGGCCTGTCACCCCTCCACTTT.

In its sample, this clone ranks as medium-sized. Other nucleotide sequences from this sample produce the same CDR3. DNA of the CDR3: TGTGCCAGCAGTGAATTGGGCAGGGGTGAGCAGTACTTC. Amino acid sequence: CASSELGRGEQYF. The chain couples TRBV6-1 to TRBJ2-7; TRBD1 might be the D (6 bases). V dropped 2 bases and J dropped 7 bases, with 12 bases sitting between them. Germline CDR1 reads MNHNS; CDR2 reads SASEGT. This CDR3 is 13 amino acids long.

The chain uses TRBV10-1 and TRBJ1-1; 8 bases are a match to TRBD1. With V trimmed by 6 bases and J by 8 bases, 2 bases remained unmatched. The CDR3 has 11 residues. Germline V gene data show CDR1 as WNHNN and CDR2 as SYGVQD (reference sequence). The CDR3 sequence: CASSGDREAFF. The CDR3 nucleotides are TGCGCCAGCAGCGGGGACAGGGAAGCTTTCTTT.